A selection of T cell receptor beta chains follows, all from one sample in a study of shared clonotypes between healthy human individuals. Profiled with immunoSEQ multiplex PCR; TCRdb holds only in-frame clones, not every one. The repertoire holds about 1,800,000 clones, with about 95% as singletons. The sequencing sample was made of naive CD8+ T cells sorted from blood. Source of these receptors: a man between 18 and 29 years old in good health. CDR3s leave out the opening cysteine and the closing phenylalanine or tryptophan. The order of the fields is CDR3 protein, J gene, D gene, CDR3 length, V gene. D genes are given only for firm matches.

CDR3aa: ASSQDVRGPDTQY
j_gene: TRBJ2-3
d_gene: NA
len: 13
v_gene: TRBV4-3

CDR3aa: ASSYSSGEKNYGYT
j_gene: TRBJ1-2
d_gene: NA
len: 14
v_gene: TRBV6-5

CDR3aa: ATSRRTGTGSYEQY
j_gene: TRBJ2-7
d_gene: NA
len: 14
v_gene: TRBV15

CDR3aa: AWRRGGATNEKLF
j_gene: TRBJ1-4
d_gene: NA
len: 13
v_gene: TRBV30

CDR3aa: ASSYSIQETQY
j_gene: TRBJ2-5
d_gene: NA
len: 11
v_gene: TRBV5-6

CDR3aa: ASSPAGTGVTEQY
j_gene: TRBJ2-7
d_gene: TRBD1
len: 13
v_gene: TRBV7-9

CDR3aa: ASSLILADTQY
j_gene: TRBJ2-3
d_gene: NA
len: 11
v_gene: TRBV5-1

CDR3aa: ASSLGGSASEQY
j_gene: TRBJ2-7
d_gene: NA
len: 12
v_gene: TRBV6-5

CDR3aa: ASSLSGGNQPQH
j_gene: TRBJ1-5
d_gene: NA
len: 12
v_gene: TRBV28

CDR3aa: ASSTDYGYT
j_gene: TRBJ1-2
d_gene: NA
len: 9
v_gene: TRBV28

CDR3aa: ASSLGGEDQPQH
j_gene: TRBJ1-5
d_gene: NA
len: 12
v_gene: TRBV7-9

CDR3aa: ASSESPNTGELF
j_gene: TRBJ2-2
d_gene: NA
len: 12
v_gene: TRBV2

CDR3aa: ASSWDRGSPLH
j_gene: TRBJ1-6
d_gene: TRBD1
len: 11
v_gene: TRBV27

CDR3aa: ASSERPTIYEQY
j_gene: TRBJ2-7
d_gene: NA
len: 12
v_gene: TRBV5-5

CDR3aa: ASSADWDRRFYNEQF
j_gene: TRBJ2-1
d_gene: TRBD1
len: 15
v_gene: TRBV7-2

CDR3aa: SVYLSGIGGGELF
j_gene: TRBJ2-2
d_gene: NA
len: 13
v_gene: TRBV29-1

CDR3aa: ASEGENNEQF
j_gene: TRBJ2-1
d_gene: NA
len: 10
v_gene: TRBV9

CDR3aa: ASSIRTGDRNTEAF
j_gene: TRBJ1-1
d_gene: TRBD1
len: 14
v_gene: TRBV19

CDR3aa: ASSLRGETQY
j_gene: TRBJ2-5
d_gene: NA
len: 10
v_gene: TRBV7-2

CDR3aa: ASSARTQYNEQF
j_gene: TRBJ2-1
d_gene: NA
len: 12
v_gene: TRBV2

CDR3aa: ATSGLGDEQY
j_gene: TRBJ2-7
d_gene: TRBD2
len: 10
v_gene: TRBV27

CDR3aa: SVPGLGQPQH
j_gene: TRBJ1-5
d_gene: NA
len: 10
v_gene: TRBV29-1

CDR3aa: ASSQDSLDTQY
j_gene: TRBJ2-3
d_gene: NA
len: 11
v_gene: TRBV4-3